A single sample is the source of the 4 T cell receptor beta chains below, sequenced in a study of T cell changes during pregnancy in multiple sclerosis. The protocol was immunoSEQ multiplex PCR, while the TCRdb copy is restricted to in-frame clones and leaves out a portion. The table has 61,000 or so clones, roughly 95% seen once. The specimen comprised CD4+ T cells from peripheral blood mononuclear cells, sampled before pregnancy. These receptors were collected from a female donor with multiple sclerosis, enrolled in a pregnancy study.

The chain combines TRBV25-1 with TRBJ2-7, with unresolved D. Deletions cut 4 bases from V and 7 bases from J, with 14 bases between. This CDR3 is built from 13 residues. CDR1 and CDR2 from the germline V gene are MGHDK and SYGVNS. The CDR3 region has the DNA TGTGCCAGCAGTGGAGTGAGTAACCGAGAGCAGTACTTC. This sequence encodes CASSGVSNREQYF.

The rearrangement uses TRBV6-6 and TRBJ2-3; D is ambiguous. The V gene's germline CDR1 is MNHNY and CDR2 SVGAGI (reference sequence). The V end was cut by 2 bases, the J end by 4 bases, with 4 bases between. This CDR3 comprises 12 residues. CDR3 amino acids: CASSYIADTQYF. The CDR3 bases are TGTGCCAGCAGTTACATAGCAGATACGCAGTATTTT.

The CDR3 nucleotides read TGTGCCAGCAGCGTAGGTACGGGGGGGGCCAACGTCCTGACTTTC. Its translation: CASSVGTGGANVLTF. The J gene is TRBJ2-6, the V gene TRBV9; D might be TRBD2 (5 bases). The CDR3 contains 15 residues. V lost 0 bases and J lost 4, with 8 bases in between. In germline, CDR1 is SGDLS, CDR2 YYNGEE.

In this sample, this clone turned up once. This rearrangement joins TRBV4-3 to TRBJ2-3; D might be TRBD2 (6 bases). Trimming removed 2 bases at V and 2 bases at J, with 11 bases between. The CDR3 extends over 15 amino acids. Germline CDR1 and CDR2: LGHNA and YSLEER. The CDR3 DNA is TGCGCCAGCAGCCAAACGCGGGGACCCACAGATACGCAGTATTTT. Translated: CASSQTRGPTDTQYF.